The 5 T cell receptor beta chains listed next were all sequenced from one sample in a study of blood T cell repertoires in COVID-19. TCRdb keeps only in-frame clones here, not all; method: immunoSEQ multiplex PCR. The table lists more than 95,000 clones, roughly 85% of them singletons. Sequenced sample: peripheral blood. These receptors all come from a woman of 80 years or more with COVID-19, enrolled during active disease.

V usage is TRBV9 and J usage is TRBJ1-1; perhaps TRBD1 as D (5 bases). V was trimmed by 4 bases and J by 2 bases, leaving 15 bases between them. The germline gives CDR1 SGDLS, CDR2 YYNGEE. This CDR3 spans 15 amino acids. The CDR3 nucleotides are TGTGCCAGCAGCCCCAGAGCAGGGTCCAACACTGAAGCTTTCTTT. This sequence encodes CASSPRAGSNTEAFF.

The chain is built from TRBV24-1 and TRBJ1-1; 8 nucleotides align to TRBD1. The junction had 9 bases not matched to a gene; V was cut back by 4 bases and J by 6 bases. The CDR3 contains 15 residues. Per the germline V gene, CDR1 is KGHDR and CDR2 is SFDVKD. The CDR3 here is CATSDHRQGRAEAFF. CDR3 bases: TGTGCCACCAGTGACCACCGACAGGGGCGGGCTGAAGCTTTCTTT.

V is TRBV10-3 and J is TRBJ1-3, with D unresolved. The CDR3 extends over 15 amino acids. V shed 3 bases and J shed 0 bases, with 9 bases lying between them. CDR1 is ENHRY and CDR2 is SYGVKD in the germline V gene. In nucleotides, the CDR3 is TGTGCCATCAGTGACGGAGTTGACTCTGGAAACACCATATATTTT. It is translated as CAISDGVDSGNTIYF.

In this sample, this clone turned up a few times. CDR3 nucleotides: TGTGCCAGCAGCTTAGGGACTAGCGGGTCTTACGAGCAGTACTTC. This gives the protein CASSLGTSGSYEQYF. This chain uses TRBV11-1 with TRBJ2-7, with 11 bases fitting TRBD2. The CDR3 is 15 amino acids. CDR1 SGHAT and CDR2 FQDESV come from the germline V gene (reference sequence). The V and J ends lost 1 base and 4 bases, in that order; junction bases with no gene match: 3.

The V and J genes are TRBV27 and TRBJ2-5; 7 bases match TRBD1. CDR1 is MNHEY and CDR2 is SMNVEV in the germline V gene (reference sequence). Trimming cost V 6 bases and J 2 bases; bases outside gene matches: 9. The length of the CDR3 is 15 residues. This chain's CDR3 is CASRTLQGMQETQYF. The CDR3 DNA follows: TGTGCCAGCAGAACCTTACAGGGGATGCAAGAGACCCAGTACTTC.